The clone carrying this T cell receptor (beta chain) was counted only a few times. The antigen remains unidentified. This sample stems from a study of CD8 T cells in ankylosing spondylitis. Trimming took 2 bases from V and 5 from J; bases not matched to a gene: 3. This CDR3 spans 15 amino acids. Germline CDR1 is MDHEN and CDR2 is SYDVKM. Overall study findings and caveats: What appeared characteristic of ankylosing spondylitis blood was a TCR beta motif of several highly homologous variants. With a CD8+ phenotype, disease-linked clones were relatively rare in peripheral blood.

TCRdb re-derived calls from the 5' RACE reads in MiXCR, one entry per CDR3 protein. Of fewer than 500,000 distinct CDR3 sequences in the sample, 20% to 25% were seen once. This sequence was found in a male donor with ankylosing spondylitis. The chain recombines TRBV28 with TRBJ2-5; 12 bases agree with TRBD2. Sequencing input: blood, either unsorted or a sorted T cell fraction (not recorded which). The CDR3 nucleotides read TGTGCCAGCAGTTTACCTAGCGGGAGGGTTGAGACCCAGTACTTC. Protein sequence: CASSLPSGRVETQYF. The whole variable domain, remainder taken from reference TRBV28 and TRBJ2-5, is DVKVTQSSRYLVKRTGEKVFLECVQDMDHENMFWYRQDPGLGLRLIYFSYDVKMKEKGDIPEGYSVSREKKERFSLILESASTNQTSMYLCASSLPSGRVETQYFGPGTRLLVL.